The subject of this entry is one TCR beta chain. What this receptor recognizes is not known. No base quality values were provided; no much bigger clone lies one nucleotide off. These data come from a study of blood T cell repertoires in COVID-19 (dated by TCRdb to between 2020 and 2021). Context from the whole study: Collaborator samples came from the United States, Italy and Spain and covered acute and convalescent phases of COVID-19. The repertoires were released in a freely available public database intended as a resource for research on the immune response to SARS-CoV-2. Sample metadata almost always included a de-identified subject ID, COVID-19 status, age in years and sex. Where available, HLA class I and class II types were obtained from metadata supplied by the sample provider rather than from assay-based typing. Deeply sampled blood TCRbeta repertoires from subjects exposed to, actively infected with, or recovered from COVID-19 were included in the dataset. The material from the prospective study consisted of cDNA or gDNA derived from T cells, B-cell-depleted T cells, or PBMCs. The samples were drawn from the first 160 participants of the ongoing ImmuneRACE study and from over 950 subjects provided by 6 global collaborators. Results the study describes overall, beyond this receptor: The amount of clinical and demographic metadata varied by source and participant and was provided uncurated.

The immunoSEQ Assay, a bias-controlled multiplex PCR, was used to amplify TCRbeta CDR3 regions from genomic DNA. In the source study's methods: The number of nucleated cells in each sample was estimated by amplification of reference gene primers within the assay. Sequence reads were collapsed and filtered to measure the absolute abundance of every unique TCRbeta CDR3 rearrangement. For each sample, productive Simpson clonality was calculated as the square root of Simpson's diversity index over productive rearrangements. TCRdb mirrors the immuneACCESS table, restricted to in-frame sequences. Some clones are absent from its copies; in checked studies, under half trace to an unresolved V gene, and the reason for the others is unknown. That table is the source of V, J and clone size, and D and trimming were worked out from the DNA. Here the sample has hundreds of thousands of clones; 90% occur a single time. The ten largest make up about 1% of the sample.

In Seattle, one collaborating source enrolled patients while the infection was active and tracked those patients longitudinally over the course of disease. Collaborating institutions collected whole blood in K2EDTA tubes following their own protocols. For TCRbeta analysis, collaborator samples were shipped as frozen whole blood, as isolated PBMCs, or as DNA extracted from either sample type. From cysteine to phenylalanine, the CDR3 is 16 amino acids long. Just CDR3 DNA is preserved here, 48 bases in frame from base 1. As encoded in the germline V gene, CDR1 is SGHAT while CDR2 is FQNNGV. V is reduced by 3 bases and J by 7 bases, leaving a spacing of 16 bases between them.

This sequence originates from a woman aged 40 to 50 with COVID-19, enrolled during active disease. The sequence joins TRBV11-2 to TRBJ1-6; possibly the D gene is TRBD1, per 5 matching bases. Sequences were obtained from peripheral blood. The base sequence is TGTGCCAGCAGCTTGGAAGTGGGGGGATCCAATTCACCCCTCCACTTT. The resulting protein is CASSLEVGGSNSPLHF.